This TCR beta chain was obtained from a study of CD8 T cells in Susac syndrome. Reverse transcription of roughly 0.5 to 1 ug RNA was carried out with random hexamers. TCRdb re-analysed the immunoSEQ multiplex PCR reads in MiXCR, keeping a single row per CDR3 protein. The profile shows some 450,000 distinct CDR3 sequences, around 83% of them singletons. Trimming took off 4 bases at V and 6 bases at J, with 15 bases between the two ends. Germline V gives CDR1 SGHAT, CDR2 FQNNGV. This CDR3 is 14 amino acids long. The chain combines TRBV11-2 with TRBJ1-2, with D possibly being TRBD1 (6 bases). The source of this sequence is a human donor with multiple sclerosis. Sequencing input: CD8+ T cells from PBMCs. The CDR3: CASSSSQGYDGYTF. The CDR3 coding sequence is TGTGCCAGCAGCTCATCACAGGGATACGATGGCTACACCTTC.